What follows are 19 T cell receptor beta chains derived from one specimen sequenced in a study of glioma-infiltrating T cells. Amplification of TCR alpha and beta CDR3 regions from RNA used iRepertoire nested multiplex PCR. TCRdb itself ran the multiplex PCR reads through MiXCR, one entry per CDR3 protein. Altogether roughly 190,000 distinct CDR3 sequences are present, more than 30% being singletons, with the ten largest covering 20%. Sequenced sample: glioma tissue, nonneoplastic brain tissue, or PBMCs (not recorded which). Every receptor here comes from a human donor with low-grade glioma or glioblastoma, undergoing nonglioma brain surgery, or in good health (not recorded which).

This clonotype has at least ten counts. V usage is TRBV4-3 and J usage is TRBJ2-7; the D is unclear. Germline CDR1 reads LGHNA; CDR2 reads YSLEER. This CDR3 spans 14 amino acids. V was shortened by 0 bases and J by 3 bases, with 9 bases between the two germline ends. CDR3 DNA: TGCGCCAGCAGCCAAGATACGGTCAGCTACGAGCAGTACTTC. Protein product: CASSQDTVSYEQYF.

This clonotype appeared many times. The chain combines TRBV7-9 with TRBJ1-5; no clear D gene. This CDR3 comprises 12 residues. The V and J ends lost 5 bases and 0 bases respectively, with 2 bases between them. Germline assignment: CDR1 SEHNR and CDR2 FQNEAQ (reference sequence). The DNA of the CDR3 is TGTGCCAGCAGCAATAGCAATCAGCCCCAGCATTTT. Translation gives CASSNSNQPQHF. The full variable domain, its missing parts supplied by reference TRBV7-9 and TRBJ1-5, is DTGVSQNPRHKITKRGQNVTFRCDPISEHNRLYWYRQTLGQGPEFLTYFQNEAQLEKSRLLSDRFSAERPKGSFSTLEIQRTEQGDSAMYLCASSNSNQPQHFGDGTRLSIL.

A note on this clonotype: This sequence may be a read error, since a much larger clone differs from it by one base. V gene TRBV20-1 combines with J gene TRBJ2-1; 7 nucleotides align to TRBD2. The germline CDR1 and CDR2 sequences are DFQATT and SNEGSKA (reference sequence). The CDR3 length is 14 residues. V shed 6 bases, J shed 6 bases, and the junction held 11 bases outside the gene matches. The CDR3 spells CSATRAGACNEQFF. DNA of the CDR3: TGCAGTGCGACACGTGCGGGAGCATGCAATGAGCAGTTCTTC.

The CDR3 bases are TGTGCCAGTAGAACAGGGGGCAACACCGGGGAGCTGTTTTTT. It encodes CASRTGGNTGELFF. This rearrangement joins TRBV5-4 to TRBJ2-2, with 9 nucleotides matching TRBD1. The ends lost 8 bases at V and 2 bases at J; junction bases unmatched: 4. The germline gives CDR1 SGHNT, CDR2 YYREEE (reference sequence). The CDR3 spans 14 residues.

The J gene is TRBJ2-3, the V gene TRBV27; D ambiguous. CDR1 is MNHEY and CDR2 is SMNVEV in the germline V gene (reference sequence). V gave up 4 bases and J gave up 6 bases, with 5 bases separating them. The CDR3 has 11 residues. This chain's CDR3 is CASSSMDTQYF. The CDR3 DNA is TGTGCCAGCAGTTCAATGGATACGCAGTATTTT.

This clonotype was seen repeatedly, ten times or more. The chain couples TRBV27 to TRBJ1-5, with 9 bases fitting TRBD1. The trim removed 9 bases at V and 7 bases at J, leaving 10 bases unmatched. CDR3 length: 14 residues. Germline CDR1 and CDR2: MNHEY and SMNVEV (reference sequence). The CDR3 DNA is TGTGCCAGTAGTACAGGGGGCTGGCGGCAGCCCCAGCATTTT. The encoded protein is CASSTGGWRQPQHF.

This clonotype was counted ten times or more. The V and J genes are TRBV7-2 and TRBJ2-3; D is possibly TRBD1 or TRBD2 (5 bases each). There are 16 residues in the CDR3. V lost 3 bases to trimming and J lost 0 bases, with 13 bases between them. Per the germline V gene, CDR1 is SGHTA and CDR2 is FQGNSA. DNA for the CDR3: TGTGCCAGCAGCTTGATTGGGGGAGCTAGCACAGATACGCAGTATTTT. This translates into CASSLIGGASTDTQYF.

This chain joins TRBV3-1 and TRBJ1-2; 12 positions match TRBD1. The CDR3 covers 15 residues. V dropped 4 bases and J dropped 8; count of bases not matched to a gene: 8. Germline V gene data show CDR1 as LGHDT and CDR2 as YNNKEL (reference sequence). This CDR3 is CASSLPGQGADGYTF. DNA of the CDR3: TGTGCCAGCAGCCTTCCGGGACAGGGGGCGGACGGCTACACCTTC. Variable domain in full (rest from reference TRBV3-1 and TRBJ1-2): DTAVSQTPKYLVTQMGNDKSIKCEQNLGHDTMYWYKQDSKKFLKIMFSYNNKELIINETVPNRFSPKSPDKAHLNLHINSLELGDSAVYFCASSLPGQGADGYTFGSGTRLTVV.

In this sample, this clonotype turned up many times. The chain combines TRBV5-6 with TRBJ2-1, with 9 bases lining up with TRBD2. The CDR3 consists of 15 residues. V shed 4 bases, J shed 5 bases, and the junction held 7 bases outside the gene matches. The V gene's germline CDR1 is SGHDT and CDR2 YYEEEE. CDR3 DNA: TGTGCCAGCAGCACGAGACTAGCGGCCAACAATGAGCAGTTCTTC. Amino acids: CASSTRLAANNEQFF.

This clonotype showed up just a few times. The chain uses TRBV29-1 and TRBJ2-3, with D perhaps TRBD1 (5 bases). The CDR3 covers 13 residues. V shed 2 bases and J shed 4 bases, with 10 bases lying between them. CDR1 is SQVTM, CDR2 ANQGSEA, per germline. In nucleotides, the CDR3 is TGCAGCGTTGAACAGGCAGGGCCAGATACGCAGTATTTT. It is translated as CSVEQAGPDTQYF.

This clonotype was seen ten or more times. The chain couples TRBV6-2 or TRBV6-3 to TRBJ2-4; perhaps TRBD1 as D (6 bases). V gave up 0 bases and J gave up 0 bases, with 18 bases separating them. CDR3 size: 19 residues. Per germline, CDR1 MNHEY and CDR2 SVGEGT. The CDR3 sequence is CASSYSRYTGYLAKNIQYF. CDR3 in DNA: TGTGCCAGCAGTTACTCGAGATATACAGGGTACCTAGCCAAAAACATTCAGTACTTC.

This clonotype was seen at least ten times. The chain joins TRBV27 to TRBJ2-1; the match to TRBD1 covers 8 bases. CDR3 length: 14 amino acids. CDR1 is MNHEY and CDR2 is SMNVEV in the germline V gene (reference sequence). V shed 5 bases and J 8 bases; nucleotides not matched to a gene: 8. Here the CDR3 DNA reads TGTGCCAGCAGTCAGCGACAGGGGTTACATGAGCAGTTCTTC. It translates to CASSQRQGLHEQFF.

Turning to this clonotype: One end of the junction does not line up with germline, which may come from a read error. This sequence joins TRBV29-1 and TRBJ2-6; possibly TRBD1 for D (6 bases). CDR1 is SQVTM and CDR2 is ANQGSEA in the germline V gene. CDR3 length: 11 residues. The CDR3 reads CSVAGANALTF. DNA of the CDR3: TGCAGCGTTGCAGGGGCCAACGCCCTGACTTTC.

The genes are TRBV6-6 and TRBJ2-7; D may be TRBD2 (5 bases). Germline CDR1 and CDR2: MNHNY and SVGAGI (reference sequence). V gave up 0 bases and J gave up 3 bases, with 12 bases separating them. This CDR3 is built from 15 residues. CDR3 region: CASSYSSGILYEQYF. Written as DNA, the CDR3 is TGTGCCAGCAGTTACTCCAGCGGAATCCTCTACGAGCAGTACTTC.

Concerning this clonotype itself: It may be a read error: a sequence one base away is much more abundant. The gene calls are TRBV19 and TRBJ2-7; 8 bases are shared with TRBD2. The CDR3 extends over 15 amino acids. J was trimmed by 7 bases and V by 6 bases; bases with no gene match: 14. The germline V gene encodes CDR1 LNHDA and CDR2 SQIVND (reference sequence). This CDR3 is CASSLAGRVIDEQYF. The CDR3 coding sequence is TGTGCCAGTAGCTTAGCGGGGAGGGTTATCGATGAGCAGTACTTC.

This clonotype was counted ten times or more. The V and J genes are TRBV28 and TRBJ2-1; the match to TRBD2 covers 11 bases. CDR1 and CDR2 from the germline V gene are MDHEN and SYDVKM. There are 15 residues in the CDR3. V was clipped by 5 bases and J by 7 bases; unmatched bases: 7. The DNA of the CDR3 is TGTGCCAGCAGTGATAGCGGGAGGGCCAATAATGAGCAGTTCTTC. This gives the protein CASSDSGRANNEQFF.

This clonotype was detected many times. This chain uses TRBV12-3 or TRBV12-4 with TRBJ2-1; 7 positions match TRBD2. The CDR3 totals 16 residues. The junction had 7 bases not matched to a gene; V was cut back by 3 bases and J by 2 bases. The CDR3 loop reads CASSFGLAVTYNEQFF. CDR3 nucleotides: TGTGCCAGCAGTTTTGGCCTAGCGGTGACCTACAATGAGCAGTTCTTC.

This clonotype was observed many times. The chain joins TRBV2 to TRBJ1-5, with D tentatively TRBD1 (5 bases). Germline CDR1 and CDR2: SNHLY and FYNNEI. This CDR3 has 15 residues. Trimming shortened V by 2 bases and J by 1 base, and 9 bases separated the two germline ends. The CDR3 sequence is CASSEWQGSNQPQHF. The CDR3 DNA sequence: TGTGCCAGCAGTGAATGGCAGGGAAGCAATCAGCCCCAGCATTTT.

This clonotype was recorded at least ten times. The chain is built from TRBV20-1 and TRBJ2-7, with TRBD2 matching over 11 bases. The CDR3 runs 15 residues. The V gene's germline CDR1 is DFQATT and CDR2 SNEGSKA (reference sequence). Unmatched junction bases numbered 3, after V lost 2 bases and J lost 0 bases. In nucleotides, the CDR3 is TGCAGTGCTAGATCTACTAGCGGGAGCTCCTACGAGCAGTACTTC. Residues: CSARSTSGSSYEQYF.